These 21 T cell receptor beta chains originate from one sample sequenced in a study of cytomegalovirus exposure and HLA in healthy donors. 60 Vbeta and 13 Jbeta primers were used in PCR. TCRdb's table, derived via immunoSEQ multiplex PCR, lists solely in-frame clones and lacks some. The sample lists about 150,000 clones, approximately 80% occurring once. The specimen sequenced was PBMCs. All receptors derive from a male donor in good health and CMV-seronegative.

The gene calls are TRBV5-6 and TRBJ2-7, with 9 positions matching TRBD2. Unmatched junction bases numbered 11, after V lost 5 bases and J lost 5 bases. The CDR3 is made up of 15 amino acids. Germline CDR1 and CDR2: SGHDT and YYEEEE. The CDR3 nucleotides are TGTGCCAGCAGTTCGCCAGGGGGACTAGCTCACGAGCAGTACTTC. It yields the protein CASSSPGGLAHEQYF.

The chain joins TRBV29-1 to TRBJ1-1; D might be TRBD1 (6 bases). CDR1 is SQVTM and CDR2 is ANQGSEA in the germline V gene. The V gene lost 7 bases and the J gene lost 1 base, with 10 bases spanning the gap. CDR3 size: 12 residues. The CDR3 DNA reads as TGCAGCGGATCGACAGGGAACACTGAAGCTTTCTTT. Its protein is CSGSTGNTEAFF.

This clone was seen more than once but under ten times. This sequence joins TRBV5-6 and TRBJ1-2, with TRBD1 matching over 7 bases. CDR3 length: 14 amino acids. Germline V lookup: CDR1 SGHDT, CDR2 YYEEEE. The V segment lost 0 bases and the J segment 3 bases; nucleotides outside the gene matches: 2. The CDR3 DNA reads TGTGCCAGCAGCTTGGTAGGGACAGACTATGGCTACACCTTC. Its translation is CASSLVGTDYGYTF.

This sequence joins TRBV5-6 and TRBJ1-2; the D is unclear. Per the germline V gene, CDR1 is SGHDT and CDR2 is YYEEEE. The CDR3 has 14 residues. V was trimmed by 1 base and J by 8 bases, leaving 15 bases between them. CDR3 sequence: CASSLSLRSGGYTF. Written as DNA, the CDR3 is TGTGCCAGCAGCTTGAGTCTAAGGAGCGGGGGCTACACCTTC.

V gene TRBV5-8 combines with J gene TRBJ2-5; a weak D match, TRBD1 (6 bases). V lost 9 bases and J lost 4, with 22 bases in between. In germline, CDR1 is SGHTS, CDR2 YDEGEE. This CDR3 comprises 15 residues. The CDR3 DNA follows: TGTGCCACCAACCCCGCAGGGGCGTGGGGAGAGACCCAGTACTTC. Encoded protein: CATNPAGAWGETQYF.

A remark on this clone: An end of the junction does not agree with germline; a read error may underlie this. The chain is built from TRBV7-7 and TRBJ2-1; D not resolved. The CDR3 runs to 14 residues. Per germline, CDR1 SSHAT and CDR2 FNYEAQ (reference sequence). Here the CDR3 DNA reads TGTGCTAGCAGCTTAGATCAGGCTCACAATGAGCAGTTCTTC. The encoded protein is CASSLDQAHNEQFF.

The chain uses TRBV25-1 and TRBJ2-3, with TRBD2 matching over 7 bases. Per germline, CDR1 MGHDK and CDR2 SYGVNS. The V gene end was trimmed by 5 bases and the J gene end by 2 bases; junction bases not matched to a gene: 7. The CDR3 is 15 residues long. The DNA of the CDR3 is TGTGCCAGCAGTCCTCACAGCGGGGACACAGATACGCAGTATTTT. It translates to CASSPHSGDTDTQYF.

This chain uses TRBV6-1 with TRBJ2-5, with a possible D match to TRBD1 (6 bases). Germline lookup yields CDR1 MNHNS and CDR2 SASEGT. The CDR3 extends over 15 amino acids. Trimming took 2 bases from V and 2 from J, leaving 12 bases between them. The CDR3 region has the DNA TGTGCCAGCAGTGAATCACAGGGTGCTCAAGAGACCCAGTACTTC. Encoded protein: CASSESQGAQETQYF.

The chain uses TRBV30 and TRBJ2-2, with D possibly TRBD2 on 5 matching bases. CDR1 and CDR2 from the germline V gene are GTSNPN and SVGIG (reference sequence). Trimming took off 2 bases at V and 4 bases at J, with 14 bases between the two ends. The CDR3 extends over 15 amino acids. CDR3 residues: CAWSPQDSFTGELFF. Written as DNA, the CDR3 is TGTGCCTGGAGTCCTCAGGACTCGTTCACCGGGGAGCTGTTTTTT.

This clone was seen a single time. The chain combines TRBV5-6 with TRBJ2-7; TRBD2 might be the D (5 bases). Trimming left V 4 bases short and J 0 bases short, with 17 bases between. CDR1 and CDR2 from the germline V gene are SGHDT and YYEEEE. There are 16 residues in the CDR3. The CDR3, as DNA: TGTGCCAGCAGCCGGGGTGCCAGGTTAAACTCCTACGAGCAGTACTTC. Translation gives CASSRGARLNSYEQYF.

This chain links TRBV4-1 with TRBJ2-7, with TRBD2 matching 10 bases. V lost 2 bases to trimming and J lost 3 bases; unmatched junction nucleotides: 1. Germline loops: CDR1 MGHRA, CDR2 YSYEKL. The length of the CDR3 is 14 residues. The CDR3 sequence is CASSQIAGGYEQYF. The CDR3 DNA reads TGCGCCAGCAGCCAAATAGCGGGGGGCTACGAGCAGTACTTC.

The V and J genes are TRBV11-2 and TRBJ1-1; D uncertain. The germline V gene encodes CDR1 SGHAT and CDR2 FQNNGV. This CDR3 is built from 13 residues. Trimming left V 5 bases short and J 1 base short, with 8 bases between. This CDR3 reads CASSQDTNTEAFF. CDR3 DNA sequence: TGTGCCAGCAGCCAAGACACGAACACTGAAGCTTTCTTT. Together with reference TRBV11-2 and TRBJ1-1, the CDR3 gives the full variable domain: EAGVAQSPRYKIIEKRQSVAFWCNPISGHATLYWYQQILGQGPKLLIQFQNNGVVDDSQLPKDRFSAERLKGVDSTLKIQPAKLEDSAVYLCASSQDTNTEAFFGQGTRLTVV.

J is TRBJ2-3 and V is TRBV30, with TRBD2 matching over 8 bases. Per germline, CDR1 GTSNPN and CDR2 SVGIG (reference sequence). This CDR3 is built from 15 residues. Trimming took 4 bases from V and 3 from J; bases not matched to a gene: 9. The CDR3 sequence is CAWTAGAGGTDTQYF. CDR3 nucleotide sequence: TGTGCCTGGACAGCAGGGGCGGGGGGTACAGATACGCAGTATTTT.

This sequence joins TRBV4-2 and TRBJ1-2; 7 bases align to TRBD1. This CDR3 spans 15 amino acids. CDR1 and CDR2 from the germline V gene are LGHNA and YNFKEQ. J gave up 8 bases and V 6 bases, and 15 bases lay outside the gene matches. The CDR3 region is CASRGGPQGEYGYTF. The CDR3 DNA sequence: TGTGCCAGCAGAGGGGGACCCCAGGGGGAGTACGGCTACACCTTC.

There are a few counts of this clone. The V and J genes are TRBV7-2 and TRBJ2-1; 7 positions agree with TRBD1. CDR3 length: 14 residues. Per the germline V gene, CDR1 is SGHTA and CDR2 is FQGNSA. J gave up 7 bases and V 5 bases, and 8 bases lay outside the gene matches. CDR3 sequence reads: CASSPVTGKNEQFF. The CDR3 bases are TGTGCCAGCAGCCCAGTGACAGGGAAAAATGAGCAGTTCTTC.

The chain has TRBV6-5 and TRBJ1-6; a weak D match, TRBD1 (6 bases). This CDR3 region has 16 residues. V was shortened by 0 bases and J by 9 bases, with 15 bases between the two germline ends. In germline, CDR1 is MNHEY, CDR2 SVGAGI. CDR3 in amino acids: CASSYSNTGRGSPLHF. CDR3 DNA: TGTGCCAGCAGTTACTCGAATACAGGGAGGGGTTCACCCCTCCACTTT.

V and J are TRBV27 and TRBJ2-3; 8 bases are shared with TRBD2. Losses at the gene ends were 5 bases for V and 3 bases for J; bases not matched to a gene: 13. From germline, CDR1 is MNHEY and CDR2 SMNVEV (reference sequence). This CDR3 has 17 amino acids. CDR3 in amino acids: CASSPSRGGLGTDTQYF. For the CDR3, the DNA is TGTGCCAGCAGTCCCTCTCGAGGGGGACTAGGTACAGATACGCAGTATTTT.

The V and J genes are TRBV14 and TRBJ2-1; TRBD1 might be the D (6 bases). CDR3 length equals 16 residues. Germline CDR1 reads SGHDN; CDR2 reads FVKESK. Trimming pared 0 bases from V and 7 bases from J, leaving 16 bases between. The CDR3 sequence: CASSQDGQGNLNEQFF. CDR3 nucleotide sequence: TGTGCCAGCAGCCAAGATGGGCAGGGGAATTTAAATGAGCAGTTCTTC. Looking up the rest from reference TRBV14 and TRBJ2-1 gives the full variable domain: EAGVTQFPSHSVIEKGQTVTLRCDPISGHDNLYWYRRVMGKEIKFLLHFVKESKQDESGMPNNRFLAERTGGTYSTLKVQPAELEDSGVYFCASSQDGQGNLNEQFFGPGTRLTVL.

A few counts support this clone. The chain carries TRBV28 and TRBJ2-1; D is perhaps TRBD2 (5 bases). CDR1 is MDHEN, CDR2 SYDVKM, per germline. This CDR3 contains 15 residues. V dropped 3 bases and J dropped 10 bases, with 19 bases sitting between them. CDR3 in DNA: TGTGCCAGCAGTTTTCGTCTAGTTATTCGAGGGGAGCAGTTCTTC. This translates into CASSFRLVIRGEQFF.

This chain's CDR3 is CASSDRGAQPQHF. The CDR3 nucleotides read TGTGCCAGCAGTGACAGGGGTGCTCAGCCCCAGCATTTT. The chain carries TRBV2 and TRBJ1-5, with a weak D call TRBD1 (6 bases). The length of the CDR3 is 13 residues. The germline V gene has CDR1 SNHLY and CDR2 FYNNEI. V was trimmed by 3 bases and J by 6 bases, leaving 9 bases between them.

This clone has only one observation. The rearrangement links TRBV6-6 to TRBJ2-7, with 7 nucleotides matching TRBD1. Germline V lookup: CDR1 MNHNY, CDR2 SVGAGI (reference sequence). V lost 5 bases, J lost 5 bases, and 6 bases stayed unmatched. The CDR3 extends over 13 amino acids. CDR3 sequence (DNA): TGTGCCAGCAGTCCCAGGGGGTCCCACGAGCAGTACTTC. It translates to CASSPRGSHEQYF.